Listed below are T cell receptor beta chains from one sample, sequenced in a study of cytomegalovirus exposure and HLA in healthy donors. Sequencing was performed with immunoSEQ multiplex PCR; in TCRdb, only in-frame clones are kept and a portion is missing. The table shows about 160,000 clones, with 88% occurring only once. Sequenced: PBMCs. All receptors come from a man aged 18 to 35 in good health and CMV-seronegative. The CDR3 runs from the conserved cysteine through the conserved F or W. The order of the fields is CDR3 protein, J gene, V gene.

CDR3 protein: CSVATGPRGPQHF
J gene: TRBJ1-5
V gene: TRBV29-1

CDR3 protein: CASSQGRQTGELFF
J gene: TRBJ2-2
V gene: TRBV4-1

CDR3 protein: CASSQVNSLYTF
J gene: TRBJ1-2
V gene: TRBV14

CDR3 protein: CSVGPDRGVGEKLFF
J gene: TRBJ1-4
V gene: TRBV29-1

CDR3 protein: CASRPGLGLHNEQFF
J gene: TRBJ2-1
V gene: TRBV27

CDR3 protein: CASSLISPSYNEQFF
J gene: TRBJ2-1
V gene: TRBV7-2

CDR3 protein: CASSAGDSDTQYF
J gene: TRBJ2-3
V gene: TRBV27

CDR3 protein: CASREPGARNGYTF
J gene: TRBJ1-2
V gene: TRBV27

CDR3 protein: CASSPRARNQPQHF
J gene: TRBJ1-5
V gene: TRBV7-6

CDR3 protein: CASSGDREPHEQFF
J gene: TRBJ2-1
V gene: TRBV7-8

CDR3 protein: CASSDSWTSGGNNEQFF
J gene: TRBJ2-1
V gene: TRBV10-2

CDR3 protein: CASSLGATSGNTIYF
J gene: TRBJ1-3
V gene: TRBV5-1

CDR3 protein: CASSVWPGGDNYGYTF
J gene: TRBJ1-2
V gene: TRBV6-1

CDR3 protein: CASSQDGRGTDTQYF
J gene: TRBJ2-3
V gene: TRBV4-1

CDR3 protein: CASSDPGGRDTIYF
J gene: TRBJ1-3
V gene: TRBV6-5

CDR3 protein: CSVTGISGNTIYF
J gene: TRBJ1-3
V gene: TRBV29-1

CDR3 protein: CASSQDPRRGETQYF
J gene: TRBJ2-5
V gene: TRBV4-2

CDR3 protein: CASSISGREYEQFF
J gene: TRBJ2-1
V gene: TRBV19

CDR3 protein: CASSLNRTRRNEQFF
J gene: TRBJ2-1
V gene: TRBV5-6

CDR3 protein: CASSQDRGGADTQYF
J gene: TRBJ2-3
V gene: TRBV4-3

CDR3 protein: CASSFDNSGNTIYF
J gene: TRBJ1-3
V gene: TRBV6-6

CDR3 protein: CASSRESRYGYTF
J gene: TRBJ1-2
V gene: TRBV5-4

CDR3 protein: CASSLVTGSYNEQFF
J gene: TRBJ2-1
V gene: TRBV5-1

CDR3 protein: CASSQDLRGTSVTGELFF
J gene: TRBJ2-2
V gene: TRBV4-3

CDR3 protein: CASSPTGPLSSGNTIYF
J gene: TRBJ1-3
V gene: TRBV5-1

CDR3 protein: CASSLGAASGVEQYF
J gene: TRBJ2-7
V gene: TRBV28

CDR3 protein: CASSLDRAGNTIYF
J gene: TRBJ1-3
V gene: TRBV7-8

CDR3 protein: CASSSRGGTSYEQFF
J gene: TRBJ2-1
V gene: TRBV7-2

CDR3 protein: CASISRSNQPQHF
J gene: TRBJ1-5
V gene: TRBV28